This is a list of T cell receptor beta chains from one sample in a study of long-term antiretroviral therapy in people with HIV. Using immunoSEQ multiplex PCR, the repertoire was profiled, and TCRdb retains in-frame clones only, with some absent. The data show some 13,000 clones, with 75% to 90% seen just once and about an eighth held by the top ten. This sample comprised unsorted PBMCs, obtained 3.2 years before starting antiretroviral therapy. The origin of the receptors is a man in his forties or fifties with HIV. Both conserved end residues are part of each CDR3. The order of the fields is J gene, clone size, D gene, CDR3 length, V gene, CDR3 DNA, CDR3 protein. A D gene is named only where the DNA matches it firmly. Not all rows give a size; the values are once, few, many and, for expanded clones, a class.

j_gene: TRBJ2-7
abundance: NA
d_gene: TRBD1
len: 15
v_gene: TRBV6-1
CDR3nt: TGTGCCAGCAGTGAACTCGGGACAGTCACCTACGAGCAGTACTTC
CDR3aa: CASSELGTVTYEQYF

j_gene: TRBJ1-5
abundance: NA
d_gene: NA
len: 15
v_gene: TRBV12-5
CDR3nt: TGTGCTAGTGCCCCGACAGGACCGACTGAACGGCCCCAGCATTTT
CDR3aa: CASAPTGPTERPQHF

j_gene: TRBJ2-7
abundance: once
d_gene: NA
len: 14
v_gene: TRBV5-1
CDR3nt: TGCGCCAGCAGCTTGGAGGGGGGGCCGACCGAGCAGTACTTC
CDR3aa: CASSLEGGPTEQYF

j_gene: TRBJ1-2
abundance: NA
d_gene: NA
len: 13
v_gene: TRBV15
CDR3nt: TGTGCCACCAGCGATGGGGGGCGGGGTGGCTACACCTTC
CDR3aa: CATSDGGRGGYTF

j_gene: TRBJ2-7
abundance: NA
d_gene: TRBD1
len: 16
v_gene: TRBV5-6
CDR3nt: TGTGCCAGCAGCTTGGCCGGGGGACAGGGTTCCTACGAGCAGTACTTC
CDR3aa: CASSLAGGQGSYEQYF

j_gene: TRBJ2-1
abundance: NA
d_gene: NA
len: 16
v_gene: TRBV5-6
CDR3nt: TGTGCCAGCAGCTACAGGGAAGCGAGGTCCTACAATGAGCAGTTCTTC
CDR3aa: CASSYREARSYNEQFF

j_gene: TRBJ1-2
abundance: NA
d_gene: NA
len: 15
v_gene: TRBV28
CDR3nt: TGTGCCAGCAGGCAACGCACGGCAGGCCAATATGGCTACACCTTC
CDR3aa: CASRQRTAGQYGYTF

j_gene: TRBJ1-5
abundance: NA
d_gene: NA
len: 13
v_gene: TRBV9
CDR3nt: TGTGCCAGCAGCGTAGACGGCAATCAGCCCCAGCATTTT
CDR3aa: CASSVDGNQPQHF

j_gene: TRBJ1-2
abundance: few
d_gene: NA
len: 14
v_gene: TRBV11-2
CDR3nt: TGTGCCAGCAGCTCCCGTTTGACAGGAGGTGGCTACACCTTC
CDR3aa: CASSSRLTGGGYTF

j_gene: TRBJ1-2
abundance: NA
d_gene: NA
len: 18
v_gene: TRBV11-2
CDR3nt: TGTGCCAGCAGCCCTTTTGTGTTGAGGGCAGGGCCCAACTATGGCTACACCTTC
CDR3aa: CASSPFVLRAGPNYGYTF

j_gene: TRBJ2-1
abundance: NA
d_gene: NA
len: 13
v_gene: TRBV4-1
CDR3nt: TGCGCCAGCAGCCAAGTGAACGACCCGGGGCAGTTCTTC
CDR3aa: CASSQVNDPGQFF

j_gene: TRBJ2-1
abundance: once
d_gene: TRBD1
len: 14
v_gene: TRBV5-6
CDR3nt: TGTGCCAGCAGCTCGACAGGGATATGGGGTGAGCAGTTCTTC
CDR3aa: CASSSTGIWGEQFF

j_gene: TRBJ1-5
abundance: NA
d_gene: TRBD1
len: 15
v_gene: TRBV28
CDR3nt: TGTGCCAGCAGCCCGGGACAGGGTGTCTGGCAGCCCCAGCATTTT
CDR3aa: CASSPGQGVWQPQHF

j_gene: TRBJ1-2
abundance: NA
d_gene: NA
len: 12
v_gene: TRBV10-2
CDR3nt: TGCGCCAGCTTAGGGAACGAACGGAGCTACACCTTC
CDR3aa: CASLGNERSYTF

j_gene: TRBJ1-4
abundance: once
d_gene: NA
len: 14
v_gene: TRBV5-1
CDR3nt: TGCGCCAGCAGCTTCGACAGCGGGGGAGAAAAACTGTTTTTT
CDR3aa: CASSFDSGGEKLFF

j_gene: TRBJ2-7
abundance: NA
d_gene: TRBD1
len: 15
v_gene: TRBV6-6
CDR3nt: TGTGCCAGCAGCGAAGACAGGGGTATCTACTACGAGCAGTACTTC
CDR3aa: CASSEDRGIYYEQYF

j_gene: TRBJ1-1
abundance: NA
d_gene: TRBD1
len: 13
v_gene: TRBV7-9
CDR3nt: TGTGCCAGCAGCCGACAGGGAGGAACTGAAGCTTTCTTT
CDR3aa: CASSRQGGTEAFF

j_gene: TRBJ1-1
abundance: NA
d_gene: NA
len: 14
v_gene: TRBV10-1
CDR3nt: TGCGCCAGCAGGGTAGACAGGAGGGGCACTGAAGCTTTCTTT
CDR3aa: CASRVDRRGTEAFF

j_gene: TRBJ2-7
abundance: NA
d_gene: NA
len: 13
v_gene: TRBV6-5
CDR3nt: TGTGCCAGCAGCAGGGAGGGGGGCTACGAGCAGTACTTC
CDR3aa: CASSREGGYEQYF

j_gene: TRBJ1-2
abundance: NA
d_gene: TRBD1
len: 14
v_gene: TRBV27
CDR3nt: TGTGCCAGCAGTCCCTCGGACAGGGTGGGGGGCTACACCTTC
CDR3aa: CASSPSDRVGGYTF

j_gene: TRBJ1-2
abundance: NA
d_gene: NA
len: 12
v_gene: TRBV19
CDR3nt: TGTGCCAGTAGTATAGATGAGAGGCAGGGGCGATTC
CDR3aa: CASSIDERQGRF

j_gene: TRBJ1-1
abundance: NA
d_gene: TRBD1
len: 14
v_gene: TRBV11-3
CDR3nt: TGTGCCAGCAGCTTAGAGGACAGGGAGACTGAAGCTTTCTTT
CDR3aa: CASSLEDRETEAFF

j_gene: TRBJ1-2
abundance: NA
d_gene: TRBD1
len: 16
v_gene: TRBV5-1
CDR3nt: TGCGCCAGCAGCTTGGCCATTGGGGGACAGGAAAGCGGCTACACCTTC
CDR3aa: CASSLAIGGQESGYTF

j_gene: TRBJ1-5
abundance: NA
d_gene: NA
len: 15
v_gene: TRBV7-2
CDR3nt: TGTGCCAGCAGCTTAGCACAGGGCGGAAATCAGCCCCAGCATTTT
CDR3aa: CASSLAQGGNQPQHF

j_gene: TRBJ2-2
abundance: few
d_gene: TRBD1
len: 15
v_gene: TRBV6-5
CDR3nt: TGTGCCAGCAGTTGGGTCACAGGGGATAAAGGGGAGCTGTTTTTT
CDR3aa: CASSWVTGDKGELFF

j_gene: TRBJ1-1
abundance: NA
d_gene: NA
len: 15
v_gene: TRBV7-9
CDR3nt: TGTGCCAGCAGCCGCAGACTAGCCACTAACACTGAAGCTTTCTTT
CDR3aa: CASSRRLATNTEAFF

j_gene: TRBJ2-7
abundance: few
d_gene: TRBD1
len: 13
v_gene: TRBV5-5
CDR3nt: TGTGCCAGCCTATTTGACAGGGGTGGCGAGCAGTACTTC
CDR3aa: CASLFDRGGEQYF

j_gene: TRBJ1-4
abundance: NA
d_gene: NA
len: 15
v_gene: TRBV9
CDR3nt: TGTGCCAGCAGCGGTGCGAGGGGGGCTAATGAAAAACTGTTTTTT
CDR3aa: CASSGARGANEKLFF

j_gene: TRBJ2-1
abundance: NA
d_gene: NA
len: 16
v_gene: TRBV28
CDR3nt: TGTGCCAGCAGTCCGCTTACCCTTAGCTCCTACAATGAGCAGTTCTTC
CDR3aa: CASSPLTLSSYNEQFF

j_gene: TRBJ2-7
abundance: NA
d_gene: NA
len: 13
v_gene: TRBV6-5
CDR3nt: TGTGCCAGCACGGTTGGGCCCTATTACGAGCAGTACTTC
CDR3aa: CASTVGPYYEQYF